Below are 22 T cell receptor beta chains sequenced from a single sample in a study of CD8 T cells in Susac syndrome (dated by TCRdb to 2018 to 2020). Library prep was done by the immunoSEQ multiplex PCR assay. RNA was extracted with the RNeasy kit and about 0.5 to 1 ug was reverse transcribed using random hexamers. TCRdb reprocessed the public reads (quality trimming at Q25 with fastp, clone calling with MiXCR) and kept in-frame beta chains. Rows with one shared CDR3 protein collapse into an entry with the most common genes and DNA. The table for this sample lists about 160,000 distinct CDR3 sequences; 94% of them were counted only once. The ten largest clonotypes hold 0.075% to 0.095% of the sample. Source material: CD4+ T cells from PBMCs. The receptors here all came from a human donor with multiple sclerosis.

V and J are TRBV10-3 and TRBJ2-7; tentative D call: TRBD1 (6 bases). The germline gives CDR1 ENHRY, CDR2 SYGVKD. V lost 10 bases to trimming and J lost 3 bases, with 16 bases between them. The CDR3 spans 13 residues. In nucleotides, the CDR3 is TGTGCCACAAAGGACAGTTCGTTCTACGAGCAGTACTTC. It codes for CATKDSSFYEQYF.

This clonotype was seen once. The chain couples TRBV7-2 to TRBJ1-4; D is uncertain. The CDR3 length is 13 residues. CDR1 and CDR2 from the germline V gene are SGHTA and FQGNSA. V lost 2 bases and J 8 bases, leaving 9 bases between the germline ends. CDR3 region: CASSLNPREKLFF. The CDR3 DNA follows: TGTGCCAGCAGCTTAAACCCACGGGAAAAACTGTTTTTT.

This CDR3 is CSAPRGTSGGETQYF. CDR3 nucleotides: TGCAGTGCCCCAAGGGGGACTAGCGGGGGAGAGACCCAGTACTTC. The chain has TRBV20-1 and TRBJ2-5, with TRBD2 identical over 14 bases. The V and J ends lost 6 bases and 4 bases, in that order; junction bases with no gene match: 7. Germline V gene lookup returns CDR1 DFQATT and CDR2 SNEGSKA (reference sequence). The CDR3 spans 15 residues.

CDR3 sequence reads: CASSRDHTGLAGGDNEQFF. CDR3 DNA sequence: TGTGCCAGCAGCCGGGACCACACCGGACTAGCGGGAGGGGACAATGAGCAGTTCTTC. This rearrangement joins TRBV3-1 to TRBJ2-1; 15 bases are shared with TRBD2. Germline V gene sequence: CDR1 LGHDT, CDR2 YNNKEL (reference sequence). The CDR3 length is 19 residues. With 4 bases clipped from V and 5 bases from J, the junction kept 12 bases outside the gene matches.

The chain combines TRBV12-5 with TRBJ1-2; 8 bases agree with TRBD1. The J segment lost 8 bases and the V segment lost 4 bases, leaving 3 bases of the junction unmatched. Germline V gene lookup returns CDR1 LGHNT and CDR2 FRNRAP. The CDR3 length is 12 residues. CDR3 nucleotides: TGTGCTAGTGGTTACAGGGGGGGCGGCTACACCTTC. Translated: CASGYRGGGYTF.

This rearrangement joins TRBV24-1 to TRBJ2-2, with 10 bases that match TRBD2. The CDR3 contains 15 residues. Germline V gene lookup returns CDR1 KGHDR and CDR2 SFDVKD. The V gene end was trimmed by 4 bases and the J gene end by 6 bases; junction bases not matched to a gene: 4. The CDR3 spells CATSDPGTSAGELFF. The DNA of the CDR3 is TGTGCCACCAGTGACCCCGGGACTAGCGCCGGGGAGCTGTTTTTT.

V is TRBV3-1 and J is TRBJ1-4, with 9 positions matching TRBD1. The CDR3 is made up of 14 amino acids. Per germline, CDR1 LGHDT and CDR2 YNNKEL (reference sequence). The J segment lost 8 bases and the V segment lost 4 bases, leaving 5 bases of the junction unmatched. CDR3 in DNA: TGTGCCAGCAGCCCATGGACAGGGGAAGAAAAACTGTTTTTT. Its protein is CASSPWTGEEKLFF.

The CDR3 DNA sequence: TGCAGTGCTAGAGATCAGAGGACTAATGAAAAACTGTTTTTT. It yields the protein CSARDQRTNEKLFF. The gene calls are TRBV20-1 and TRBJ1-4, with D hard to call. Germline CDR1 reads DFQATT; CDR2 reads SNEGSKA (reference sequence). This CDR3 is built from 14 residues. Trimming took 0 bases from V and 2 from J, leaving 7 bases between them.

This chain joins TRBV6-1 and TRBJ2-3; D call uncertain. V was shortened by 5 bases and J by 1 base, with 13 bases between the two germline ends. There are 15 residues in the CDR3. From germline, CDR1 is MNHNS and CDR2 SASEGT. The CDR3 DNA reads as TGTGCCAGCAGTCATTACGCCCGGGGCACAGATACGCAGTATTTT. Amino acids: CASSHYARGTDTQYF.

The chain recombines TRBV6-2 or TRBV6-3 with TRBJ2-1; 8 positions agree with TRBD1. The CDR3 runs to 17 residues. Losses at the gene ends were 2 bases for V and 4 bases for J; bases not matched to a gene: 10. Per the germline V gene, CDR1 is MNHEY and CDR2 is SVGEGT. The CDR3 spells CASSYTGQGYSYNEQFF. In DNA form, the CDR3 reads TGTGCCAGCAGTTACACCGGACAGGGCTACTCTTACAATGAGCAGTTCTTC.

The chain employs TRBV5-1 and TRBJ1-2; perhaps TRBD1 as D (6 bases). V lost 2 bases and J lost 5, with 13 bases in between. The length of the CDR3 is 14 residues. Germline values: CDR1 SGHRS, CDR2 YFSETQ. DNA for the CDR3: TGCGCCAGCAGCTTTAGTCGACAGGAGTATGGCTACACCTTC. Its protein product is CASSFSRQEYGYTF.

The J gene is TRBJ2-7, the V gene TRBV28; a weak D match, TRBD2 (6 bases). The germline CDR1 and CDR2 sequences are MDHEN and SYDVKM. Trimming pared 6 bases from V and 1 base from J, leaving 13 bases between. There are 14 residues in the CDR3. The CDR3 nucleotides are TGTGCCAGCAGCGGATCCGGGGGTTCCTACGAGCAGTACTTC. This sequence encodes CASSGSGGSYEQYF.

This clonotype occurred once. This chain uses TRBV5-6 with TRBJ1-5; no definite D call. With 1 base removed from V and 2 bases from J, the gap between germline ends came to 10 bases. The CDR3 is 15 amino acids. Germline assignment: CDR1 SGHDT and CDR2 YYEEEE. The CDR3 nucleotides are TGTGCCAGCAGCTTGATGGGAATCGGCAATCAGCCCCAGCATTTT. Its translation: CASSLMGIGNQPQHF.

The CDR3 sequence is CASSLTVDQPQHF. Written as DNA, the CDR3 is TGTGCCAGCAGCTTAACGGTCGATCAGCCCCAGCATTTT. This chain joins TRBV7-9 and TRBJ1-5; the D is unclear. The ends were cut back, 2 bases at V and 5 bases at J, with 7 bases in the middle. Per the germline V gene, CDR1 is SEHNR and CDR2 is FQNEAQ (reference sequence). This CDR3 contains 13 residues.

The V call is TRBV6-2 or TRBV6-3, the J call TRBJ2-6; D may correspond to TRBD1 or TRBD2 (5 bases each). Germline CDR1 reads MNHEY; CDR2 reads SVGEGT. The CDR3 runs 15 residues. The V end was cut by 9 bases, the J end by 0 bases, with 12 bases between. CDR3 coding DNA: TGTGCCAGTTGGGACGGCAGCTCTGGGGCCAACGTCCTGACTTTC. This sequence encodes CASWDGSSGANVLTF.

The CDR3 sequence: CASSPGDRGNTIYF. In nucleotides, the CDR3 is TGTGCCAGCAGTCCAGGGGACAGGGGAAACACCATATATTTT. This rearrangement joins TRBV12-3 or TRBV12-4 to TRBJ1-3; 8 positions match TRBD1. The CDR3 sequence is 14 residues long. V lost 5 bases and J lost 4; bases outside the gene matches: 4.

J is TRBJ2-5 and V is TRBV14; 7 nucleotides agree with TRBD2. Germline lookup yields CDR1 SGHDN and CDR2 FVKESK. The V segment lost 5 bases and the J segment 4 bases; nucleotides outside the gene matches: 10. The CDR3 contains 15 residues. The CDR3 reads CASSSPSGEGETQYF. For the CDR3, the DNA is TGTGCCAGCAGCTCTCCGAGCGGGGAGGGAGAGACCCAGTACTTC.

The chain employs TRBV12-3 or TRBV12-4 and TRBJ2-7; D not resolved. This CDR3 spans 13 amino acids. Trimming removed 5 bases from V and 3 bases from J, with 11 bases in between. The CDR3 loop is CASSRQSVYEQYF. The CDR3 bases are TGTGCCAGCAGTCGGCAGAGTGTCTACGAGCAGTACTTC.

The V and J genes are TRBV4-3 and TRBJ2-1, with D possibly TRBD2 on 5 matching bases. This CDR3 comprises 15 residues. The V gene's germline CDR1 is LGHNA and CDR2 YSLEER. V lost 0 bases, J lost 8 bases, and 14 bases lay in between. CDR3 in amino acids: CASSQDQLVGDEQFF. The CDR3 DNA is TGCGCCAGCAGCCAAGATCAACTAGTTGGCGATGAGCAGTTCTTC.

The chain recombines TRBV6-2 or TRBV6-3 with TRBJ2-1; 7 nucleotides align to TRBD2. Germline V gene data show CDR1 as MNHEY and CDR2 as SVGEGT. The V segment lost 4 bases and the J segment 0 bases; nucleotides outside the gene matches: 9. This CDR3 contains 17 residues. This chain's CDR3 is CASSSPVGGGSYNEQFF. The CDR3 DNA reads TGTGCCAGCAGTTCCCCAGTGGGGGGGGGCTCCTACAATGAGCAGTTCTTC.

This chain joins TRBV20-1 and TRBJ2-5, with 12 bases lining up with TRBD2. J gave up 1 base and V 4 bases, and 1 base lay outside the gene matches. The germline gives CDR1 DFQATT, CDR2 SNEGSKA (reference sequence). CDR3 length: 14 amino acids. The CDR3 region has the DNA TGCAGTGCTACGGGACTAGCGGGCCAAGAGACCCAGTACTTC. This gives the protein CSATGLAGQETQYF.

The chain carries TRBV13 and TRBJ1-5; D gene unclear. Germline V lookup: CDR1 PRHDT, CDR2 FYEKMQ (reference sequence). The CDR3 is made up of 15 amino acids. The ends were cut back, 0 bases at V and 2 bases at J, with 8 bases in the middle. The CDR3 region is CASSLGAAGNQPQHF. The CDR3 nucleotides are TGTGCCAGCAGCTTAGGGGCAGCCGGCAATCAGCCCCAGCATTTT. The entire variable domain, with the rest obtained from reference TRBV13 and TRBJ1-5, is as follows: AAGVIQSPRHLIKEKRETATLKCYPIPRHDTVYWYQQGPGQDPQFLISFYEKMQSDKGSIPDRFSAQQFSDYHSELNMSSLELGDSALYFCASSLGAAGNQPQHFGDGTRLSIL.